This T cell receptor beta chain derives from a study of T cell responses to AZD1222 COVID-19 vaccine. Overall study findings and caveats: Repertoires were obtained solely post-peak T cell response.

Here immunoSEQ multiplex PCR was the method, and the copy in TCRdb shows in-frame clones only, minus some. Here the sample spans about 150,000 clones, 80% to 95% being singletons. A note on this clone: Antigen unknown.

Second-dose intervals near 4 or 12 weeks were combined. The CDR3 runs 13 residues. Trimming removed 3 bases from V and 1 base from J, with 9 bases in between. Germline V gives CDR1 GTSNPN, CDR2 SVGIG (reference sequence). The rearrangement uses TRBV30 and TRBJ1-1; D is uncertain. The material was peripheral blood, obtained 28 days after the second AZD1222 dose. The origin of this receptor is an adult who received the AZD1222 COVID-19 vaccine. CDR3 region: CAWRYTPNTEAFF. The DNA of the CDR3 is TGTGCCTGGAGATACACACCGAACACTGAAGCTTTCTTT. The complete variable domain, with remaining parts taken from reference TRBV30 and TRBJ1-1, reads SQTIHQWPATLVQPVGSPLSLECTVEGTSNPNLYWYRQAAGRGLQLLFYSVGIGQISSEVPQNLSASRPQDRQFILSSKKLLLSDSGFYLCAWRYTPNTEAFFGQGTRLTVV.